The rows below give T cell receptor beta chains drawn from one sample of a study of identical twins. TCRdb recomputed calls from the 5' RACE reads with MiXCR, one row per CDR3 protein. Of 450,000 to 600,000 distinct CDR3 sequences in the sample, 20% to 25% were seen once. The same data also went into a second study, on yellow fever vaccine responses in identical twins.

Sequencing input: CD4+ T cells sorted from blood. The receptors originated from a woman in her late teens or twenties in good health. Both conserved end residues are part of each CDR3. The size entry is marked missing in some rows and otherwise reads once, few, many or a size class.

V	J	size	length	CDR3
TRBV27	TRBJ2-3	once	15	CASRMDRVGTDTQYF
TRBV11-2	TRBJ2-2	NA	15	CASSIQDRVTGELFF
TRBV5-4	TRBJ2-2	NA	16	CASSFGERPNTGELFF
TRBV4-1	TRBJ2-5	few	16	CASSQDRRGQGETQYF
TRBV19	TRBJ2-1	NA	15	CASMSVGTVYNEQFF
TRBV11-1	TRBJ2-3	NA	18	CASSPRGGTSGPTDTQYF
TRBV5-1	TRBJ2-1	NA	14	CASTAGQAYNEQFF
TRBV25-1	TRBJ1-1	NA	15	CASSEYGKFNTEAFF
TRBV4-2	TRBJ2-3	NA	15	CASSQTEGGTDTQYF
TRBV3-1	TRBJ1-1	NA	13	CASSQDGKFGAFF
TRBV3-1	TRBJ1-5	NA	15	CASSSRGVSNQPQHF
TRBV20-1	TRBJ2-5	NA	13	CSARGQIQETQYF
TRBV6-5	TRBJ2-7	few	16	CASSYLVTGSSYEQYF
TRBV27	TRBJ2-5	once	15	CASSSPSLGQETQYF
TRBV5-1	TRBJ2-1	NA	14	CASSLGAPVDEQFF
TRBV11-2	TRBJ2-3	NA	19	CASSLEGLSSGGPWNTQYF
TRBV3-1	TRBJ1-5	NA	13	CASSRGADQPQHF
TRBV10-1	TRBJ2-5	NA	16	CASSDAGTSRQETQYF
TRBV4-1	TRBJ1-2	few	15	CASSQDDYRAYGYTF
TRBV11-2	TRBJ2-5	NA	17	CASSLRAQSKPGETQYF
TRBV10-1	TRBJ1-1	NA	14	CASRAGQGNTEAFF
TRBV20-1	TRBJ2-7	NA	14	CSARAAGKSYEQYF
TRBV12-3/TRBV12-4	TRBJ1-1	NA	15	CASSPSRTLNTEAFF
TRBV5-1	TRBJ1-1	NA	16	CASSFDRGQGGTEAFF
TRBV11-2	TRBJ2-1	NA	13	CASSPNLYNEQFF
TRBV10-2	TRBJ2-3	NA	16	CASTPSGGPFGDTQYF
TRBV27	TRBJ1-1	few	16	CASSPLSHSTGTEAFF
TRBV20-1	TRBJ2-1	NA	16	CSAERPAGNQYNEQFF
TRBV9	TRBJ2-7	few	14	CASSVDRIRTEQYF
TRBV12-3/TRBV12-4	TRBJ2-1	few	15	CASSLTLSSYNEQFF
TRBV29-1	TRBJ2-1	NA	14	CSVVAPSSYNEQFF
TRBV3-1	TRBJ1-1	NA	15	CASSPMGSGNTEAFF
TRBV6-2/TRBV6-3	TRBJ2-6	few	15	CASSLPGLGANVLTF
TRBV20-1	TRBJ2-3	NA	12	CSPVGMGDTQYF
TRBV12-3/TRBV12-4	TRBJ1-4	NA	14	CASSLEGSNEKLFF
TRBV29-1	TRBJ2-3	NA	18	CSLLLVSSSGVSTDTQYF
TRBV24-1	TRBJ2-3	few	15	CATGPSGGLTDTQYF
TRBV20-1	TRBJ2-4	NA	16	CSARGRLAGLKNIQYF
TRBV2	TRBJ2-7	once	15	CASSPTSAPSYEQYF
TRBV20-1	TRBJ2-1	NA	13	CSPGGGPLGEQFF
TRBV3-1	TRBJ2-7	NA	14	CASSQAQASSEQYF
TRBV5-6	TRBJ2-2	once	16	CASRPLTSSNTGELFF
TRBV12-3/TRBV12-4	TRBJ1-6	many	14	CASSFGQGNSPLHF
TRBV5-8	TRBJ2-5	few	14	CASSRGLIQETQYF
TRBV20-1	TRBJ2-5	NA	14	CSARDEQGKETQYF
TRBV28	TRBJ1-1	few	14	CASRPENLNTEAFF
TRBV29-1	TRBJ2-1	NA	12	CSGRDSYNEQFF
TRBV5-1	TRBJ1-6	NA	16	CASSLRTDRYNSPLHF
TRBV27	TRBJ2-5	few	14	CASSRGRTQETQYF
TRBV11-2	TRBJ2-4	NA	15	CASSPQGFGKNIQYF
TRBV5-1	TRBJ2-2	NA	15	CASSLGSGDTGELFF
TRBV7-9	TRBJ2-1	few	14	CASSLAVQGNEQFF
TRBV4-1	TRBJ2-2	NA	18	CASSQDRGTSGSTGELFF
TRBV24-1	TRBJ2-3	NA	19	CATSDLEPTGQGHRMMQYF